This T cell receptor beta chain was recorded in a study of T cells in Graves' hyperthyroidism and ophthalmopathy. There were TCR beta CDR3 regions amplified from RNA transcripts. Initially, a first-round RT-PCR of the TCR CDR3 employed the HTBI primer set. TCRdb reanalysed the multiplex PCR reads using MiXCR and keeps one entry per CDR3 protein. Among about 400,000 distinct CDR3 sequences listed, over 11% were seen once. CDR3 length: 15 residues. Per germline, CDR1 SGHRS and CDR2 YFSETQ. V lost 0 bases and J lost 1, with 10 bases in between. Uncontrolled infection, other autoimmune disease, pregnancy and lactation each barred patients from inclusion.

The receptor was derived from a man aged 50-60 years with Graves' ophthalmopathy. V is TRBV5-1 and J is TRBJ1-1; D is perhaps TRBD1 (5 bases). The specimen was blood. The DNA of the CDR3 is TGCGCCAGCAGCTTGGAAGAGGGACGGAACACTGAAGCTTTCTTT. It translates to CASSLEEGRNTEAFF.